The 22 T cell receptor beta chains listed next were all sequenced from one sample in a study of cytomegalovirus exposure and HLA in healthy donors. PCR involved 60 Vbeta and 13 Jbeta primers. Measured with immunoSEQ multiplex PCR; TCRdb has only the in-frame clones, and not every one. Counted here are tens of thousands of clones, 60% to 85% occurring once; the ten biggest clones make up 5% to 7%. The sequencing input was PBMCs. These TCRs come from a man in his late teens or twenties in good health and CMV-seropositive.

The chain couples TRBV5-1 to TRBJ2-7; TRBD1 aligns across 12 bases. Germline CDR1 SGHRS, CDR2 YFSETQ. This CDR3 has 16 residues. V lost 2 bases to trimming and J lost 4 bases; unmatched junction nucleotides: 7. The CDR3 region has the DNA TGCGCCAGCAGCTTTGTCGGGACAGGGGGCGGTTACGAGCAGTACTTC. Residues: CASSFVGTGGGYEQYF. The full variable domain, with the rest looked up from reference TRBV5-1 and TRBJ2-7, is KAGVTQTPRYLIKTRGQQVTLSCSPISGHRSVSWYQQTPGQGLQFLFEYFSETQRNKGNFPGRFSGRQFSNSRSEMNVSTLELGDSALYLCASSFVGTGGGYEQYFGPGTRLTVT.

The chain joins TRBV5-1 to TRBJ2-2, with 11 bases lining up with TRBD2. V lost 1 base to trimming and J lost 2 bases; unmatched junction nucleotides: 4. In germline, CDR1 is SGHRS, CDR2 YFSETQ. The CDR3 sequence is 17 residues long. Written as DNA, the CDR3 is TGCGCCAGCAGCTTGACTAGCGGGAGCCCCAACACCGGGGAGCTGTTTTTT. This translates into CASSLTSGSPNTGELFF.

J is TRBJ2-5 and V is TRBV4-1; 10 nucleotides agree with TRBD2. V dropped 5 bases and J dropped 1; count of bases not matched to a gene: 7. Germline assignment: CDR1 MGHRA and CDR2 YSYEKL. This CDR3 comprises 16 residues. The CDR3 DNA reads as TGCGCCAGCAGCTACTATAGCGGGAGGCCCCAAGAGACCCAGTACTTC. Protein: CASSYYSGRPQETQYF.

The genes are TRBV5-4 and TRBJ1-2; no firm D call. CDR1 and CDR2 from the germline V gene are SGHNT and YYREEE (reference sequence). This CDR3 spans 13 amino acids. Trimming pared 9 bases from V and 6 bases from J, leaving 18 bases between. In DNA, the CDR3 is TGTGCCACCGTACTAGAGGGTCTCAATGGCTACACCTTC. Protein: CATVLEGLNGYTF.

The J gene is TRBJ2-1, the V gene TRBV2; 10 bases are a match to TRBD2. The CDR3 covers 14 residues. Trimming took 6 bases from V and 9 from J; bases not matched to a gene: 8. Germline values: CDR1 SNHLY, CDR2 FYNNEI. CDR3 protein: CASSRSTSGLEQFF. CDR3 DNA: TGTGCCAGCAGCCGGTCGACTAGCGGGCTTGAGCAGTTCTTC.

The chain has TRBV30 and TRBJ2-1; a weak D match, TRBD2 (6 bases). There are 16 residues in the CDR3. V shed 0 bases and J shed 0 bases, with 12 bases lying between them. Germline lookup yields CDR1 GTSNPN and CDR2 SVGIG (reference sequence). CDR3 sequence (DNA): TGTGCCTGGAGTGTCCCGGGACTGAACTCCTACAATGAGCAGTTCTTC. Its translation is CAWSVPGLNSYNEQFF.

The CDR3 spells CASSLAVADMNTEAFF. The CDR3 coding sequence is TGCGCCAGCAGCTTGGCCGTCGCTGACATGAACACTGAAGCTTTCTTT. This rearrangement joins TRBV5-1 to TRBJ1-1; D gene ambiguous. V lost 0 bases and J lost 0, with 12 bases in between. The CDR3 contains 16 residues. Germline V gene lookup returns CDR1 SGHRS and CDR2 YFSETQ.

Details on this clone: At one of its ends the junction is not consistent with the germline gene, which may arise from a read error. This chain links TRBV7-7 with TRBJ2-2; TRBD1 might be the D (6 bases). Germline CDR1 SSHAT, CDR2 FNYEAQ (reference sequence). This CDR3 comprises 15 residues. As DNA, the CDR3 is TGTGCTAGCAGCCCACAGGGAGAAAGCGGCGGGGAGCTGTTTTTT. Amino acid sequence: CASSPQGESGGELFF.

The genes are TRBV5-4 and TRBJ2-5; possible D gene TRBD2, 5 bases. Trimming pared 4 bases from V and 3 bases from J, leaving 10 bases between. The CDR3 has 13 amino acids. Germline loops: CDR1 SGHNT, CDR2 YYREEE (reference sequence). The CDR3 spells CASSPGLEETQYF. In DNA form, the CDR3 reads TGTGCCAGCAGCCCCGGACTTGAAGAGACCCAGTACTTC.

The DNA for the CDR3 is TGCGCCAGCAGCCAAAGCGGGAGGGGGGGATGGGCCAAAAACATTCAGTACTTC. As protein: CASSQSGRGGWAKNIQYF. The V and J genes are TRBV4-1 and TRBJ2-4, with 10 bases lining up with TRBD2. V gave up 2 bases and J gave up 1 base; unmatched junction bases: 8. CDR3 length: 18 residues. CDR1 and CDR2 from the germline V gene are MGHRA and YSYEKL.

This clone occurred once. The chain is built from TRBV6-5 and TRBJ1-5, with 7 positions matching TRBD1. Unmatched junction bases numbered 5, after V lost 4 bases and J lost 8 bases. This CDR3 has 13 amino acids. CDR1 and CDR2 (germline): MNHEY, SVGAGI. CDR3 amino acids: CASSSTGDEPQHF. Here the CDR3 DNA reads TGTGCCAGCAGTTCCACAGGGGACGAGCCCCAGCATTTT.

V usage is TRBV7-9 and J usage is TRBJ1-1; TRBD1 aligns across 10 bases. Trimming removed 3 bases from V and 1 base from J; junction bases left unmatched: 2. The length of the CDR3 is 15 residues. Per the germline V gene, CDR1 is SEHNR and CDR2 is FQNEAQ (reference sequence). The CDR3 DNA sequence: TGTGCCAGCAGCTTCGGGGACAGGGGGAACACTGAAGCTTTCTTT. Translating gives CASSFGDRGNTEAFF.

The V and J genes are TRBV4-1 and TRBJ1-1; tentatively, D is TRBD1 (6 bases). The CDR3 extends over 15 amino acids. Germline assignment: CDR1 MGHRA and CDR2 YSYEKL. V was pared by 4 bases and J by 5 bases, with 17 bases between. Here the CDR3 reads CASSPRQVRGTEAFF. The CDR3 nucleotides read TGCGCCAGCAGCCCGAGACAGGTTCGTGGGACTGAAGCTTTCTTT.

V is TRBV5-1 and J is TRBJ2-7; D call uncertain. CDR3 length: 15 amino acids. Germline loops: CDR1 SGHRS, CDR2 YFSETQ. With 4 bases removed from V and 4 bases from J, the gap between germline ends came to 18 bases. CDR3 protein: CASSPHVASSYEQYF. CDR3 bases: TGCGCCAGCAGCCCCCACGTGGCTAGTTCGTACGAGCAGTACTTC.

This chain connects TRBV7-2 to TRBJ2-3, with TRBD1 matching over 8 bases. The CDR3 runs 14 residues. Germline CDR1 reads SGHTA; CDR2 reads FQGNSA. V lost 5 bases, J lost 6 bases, and 7 bases stayed unmatched. The CDR3 region has the DNA TGTGCCAGCAGCCTGGACAGGGCTTTCGATACGCAGTATTTT. This encodes CASSLDRAFDTQYF.

V usage is TRBV6-1 and J usage is TRBJ2-4, with 7 positions matching TRBD1. Losses at the gene ends were 2 bases for V and 9 bases for J; bases not matched to a gene: 13. This CDR3 is 16 amino acids long. Per the germline V gene, CDR1 is MNHNS and CDR2 is SASEGT. CDR3 DNA: TGTGCCAGCAGTGAACGCCTGCGACAGGGCTCCGTCATTCAGTACTTC. It yields the protein CASSERLRQGSVIQYF.

Only a few counts were recorded for this clone. V usage is TRBV5-6 and J usage is TRBJ2-6, with D perhaps matching TRBD1 (6 bases). The CDR3 spans 15 residues. Between the trimmed V and J ends, which lost 4 bases and 2 bases, there was a span of 10 bases. Germline V CDR1 and CDR2: SGHDT, YYEEEE. The CDR3 nucleotides are TGTGCCAGCAGCGTACAGGGAGCTGGGGCCAACGTCCTGACTTTC. Protein: CASSVQGAGANVLTF.

CDR3 sequence (DNA): TGTGCCAGCAGCCCGGGACATATAAACACTGAAGCTTTCTTT. It translates to CASSPGHINTEAFF. The chain combines TRBV25-1 with TRBJ1-1, with D tentatively TRBD1 (6 bases). Germline CDR1 MGHDK, CDR2 SYGVNS. V lost 6 bases and J lost 2, with 13 bases in between. The length of the CDR3 is 14 residues.

For this clone: One end of the junction fails to match germline, which may point to a read error. This chain links TRBV7-7 with TRBJ2-5, with 8 bases lining up with TRBD2. Looked up from germline, CDR1 is SSHAT and CDR2 is FNYEAQ (reference sequence). The CDR3 loop spans 17 amino acids. CDR3 in DNA: TGTGCTAGCAGCTTATCCCCAGCGGGAGCTTTGAGTGAGACCCAGTACTTC. It codes for CASSLSPAGALSETQYF.

This clone was seen just once. The chain combines TRBV14 with TRBJ1-4; D gene unclear. CDR3 length: 12 residues. V was clipped by 4 bases and J by 4 bases, with 4 bases between them. In germline, CDR1 is SGHDN, CDR2 FVKESK. The CDR3 reads CASSPHNEKLFF. The CDR3 DNA reads as TGTGCCAGCAGCCCACATAATGAAAAACTGTTTTTT.

V gene TRBV7-9 combines with J gene TRBJ2-7; 7 nucleotides match TRBD1. Germline lookup yields CDR1 SEHNR and CDR2 FQNEAQ (reference sequence). The CDR3 is made up of 14 amino acids. With V trimmed by 5 bases and J by 3 bases, 7 bases remained unmatched. The CDR3 sequence: CASSIRGQIYEQYF. The CDR3 DNA sequence: TGTGCCAGCAGCATACGGGGACAGATCTACGAGCAGTACTTC.

V gene TRBV18 combines with J gene TRBJ1-3, with a weak D call TRBD1 (5 bases). The CDR3 length is 15 residues. The germline V gene encodes CDR1 KGHSH and CDR2 LQKENI. Trimming took 1 base from V and 6 from J, leaving 13 bases between them. The CDR3 sequence is CASSPLSGGENTIYF. CDR3 bases: TGTGCCAGCTCACCACTCTCCGGGGGTGAAAACACCATATATTTT.